The following is a TCR beta chain sequence with its context. Its antigen is unidentified. The data belong to a study of molecular identifiers for immune sequencing clone quantification. Both previously described methods and listed TCR primers were employed to make bulk TCR libraries. TCRdb fed the PCR reads into MiXCR, producing one record per CDR3 protein. The profile shows 100,000 or so distinct CDR3 sequences, roughly 38% of them singletons. Study-wide results and limits: Spiked Jurkat TCR RNA equivalent to one cell reportedly surfaced among roughly 1 million naive cells. It was shown that clones above 20 RNA copies held over 97% of effector molecules, but under 1% in naive cells.

The V end was cut by 5 bases, the J end by 7 bases, with 14 bases between. The CDR3 is 14 amino acids. The chain joins TRBV12-3 or TRBV12-4 to TRBJ2-2, with TRBD1 as a possible D gene (6 bases). The specimen was naive CD8+ T cells from blood, with Jurkat cell RNA spiked in. Subset specified: FACS-sorted CD8+CD4-CCR7+CD45RA+ naive T cells. The source is a human donor in good health. Some libraries in this study had Jurkat cell RNA spiked in. The CDR3 nucleotides are TGTGCCAGCAGTCGGGACATAAGGAACGGGGAGCTGTTTTTT. Protein sequence: CASSRDIRNGELFF.